The T cell receptor beta chain under discussion was sequenced for a study of Graves' ophthalmopathy and Graves' hyperthyroidism. Amplification of the TCR beta CDR3 regions used RNA transcripts (as template). Second-round multiplex PCR followed a first-round RT-PCR using HTBI primers. MiXCR was run by TCRdb on the multiplex PCR reads, yielding one entry per CDR3 protein. Here the sample spans over a million distinct CDR3 sequences, 35% to 40% being singletons. The germline V and J ends were trimmed by 5 bases and 6 bases, with 16 bases remaining between them. The germline V gene encodes CDR1 DFQATT and CDR2 SNEGSKA (reference sequence). There are 13 residues in the CDR3.

The gene calls are TRBV20-1 and TRBJ2-5; either TRBD1 or TRBD2 may supply D (5 bases each). Specimen: peripheral blood or thyroid tissue (not recorded which). This sequence originates from an adult man with Graves' hyperthyroidism. Written as DNA, the CDR3 is TGCAGTGCTGGGAAACTGGGGGTGCAGACCCAGTACTTC. Amino acid sequence: CSAGKLGVQTQYF.